This T cell receptor (beta chain) emerged from a study of T cells in women clearing cervical HPV infection. As to this clone: The read finishes 3 residues shy of the CDR3 end, and the germline J gene is used to complete it.

TCRdb's table, derived via immunoSEQ multiplex PCR, lists solely in-frame clones and lacks some. The sample includes about 22,000 clones. This CDR3 is built from 16 residues. Germline CDR1 is WSHSY and CDR2 is SAAADI. The sequence was obtained from a woman between 18 and 75 years old with a cervical HPV16 infection that either progressed to CIN3+ or cleared (not recorded which). This chain joins TRBV10-2 and TRBJ1-4; D might be TRBD1 (5 bases). The sequenced material came from blood buffy coat. CDR3 sequence: CASSVGGGSGANVLFF. The CDR3 DNA, read in part, is TGCGCCAGCAGTGTGGGTGGAGGCTCTGGGGCCAACGTA.